These T cell receptor beta chains were read from a single sample in a study of spatial heterogeneity in lung cancer. TCRdb reanalysed the 5' RACE reads using MiXCR and keeps one entry per CDR3 protein. The data contain more than 65,000 distinct CDR3 sequences, roughly 12% of them seen just once; the ten biggest clones take up under 5.5%. The sample here was PBMCs, taken at surgery. Receptor source: a male donor with early-stage non-small cell lung cancer. The CDR3 runs from the conserved cysteine through the conserved F or W. Each record gives: J gene, V gene, CDR3 protein.

TRBJ2-3,TRBV6-5,CASTDTSSTDTQYF
TRBJ2-3,TRBV2,CASSEGRTPSTDTQYF
TRBJ1-6,TRBV5-1,CASSLARDYPPVGVGSPLHF
TRBJ1-1,TRBV20-1,CSARDSNRGLNTEAFF
TRBJ1-1,TRBV11-2,CASSSWGEGATEAFF
TRBJ2-7,TRBV29-1,CSVERGVGYEQYF
TRBJ2-6,TRBV30,CAWSSWQGGSGANVLTF
TRBJ2-3,TRBV30,CAWSPPTSGGFGGDTQYF
TRBJ2-5,TRBV24-1,CATSETGGPNLGETQYF
TRBJ2-3,TRBV29-1,CSVSGTGKTDTQYF
TRBJ2-1,TRBV11-2,CASSFRGFCNEQFF
TRBJ1-1,TRBV20-1,CSAGGAEAFF
TRBJ2-4,TRBV23-1,CASSLPGTGWLLAKNIQYF
TRBJ1-2,TRBV23-1,CATDTGDYGYTF
TRBJ2-2,TRBV11-2,CASSFEDSPWGTGELFF
TRBJ1-5,TRBV19,CATRTGDNQPQHF
TRBJ2-1,TRBV7-9,CASNEGVYNEQFF
TRBJ1-5,TRBV7-9,CASSPGGLGRPQHF
TRBJ1-1,TRBV5-4,CASSPRTGTGTPEAFF
TRBJ2-7,TRBV30,CACATGTSVNEQYF
TRBJ1-1,TRBV5-1,CASSLGGALMNTEAFF
TRBJ2-1,TRBV7-9,CASSFSDRVSYNEQFF
TRBJ2-3,TRBV29-1,CSVERQGWGTDTQYF
TRBJ1-2,TRBV13,CASSSKKAINYGYTF
TRBJ2-5,TRBV5-6,CASSSLDREKTQYF
TRBJ2-2,TRBV6-6,CASSYLGPNTGELFF
TRBJ2-1,TRBV24-1,CATSDPGLAGDNEQFF
TRBJ2-5,TRBV2,CASSTRTGSIETQYF
TRBJ1-5,TRBV24-1,CATSDPGTGNQPQHF
TRBJ1-5,TRBV2,CASTPWGGQPQHF
TRBJ2-7,TRBV30,CAWSRGELGEQYF
TRBJ2-5,TRBV18,CASSPSGQETQYF
TRBJ2-4,TRBV5-1,CASSLDRAAVDIQYF
TRBJ2-2,TRBV2,CASSERTSNTGELFF
TRBJ2-7,TRBV29-1,CSGTGGSYEQYF
TRBJ2-3,TRBV11-2,CASSLEDRSNTQYF
TRBJ2-1,TRBV12-3/TRBV12-4,CASSFGDYYNEQFF
TRBJ2-7,TRBV5-1,CASSLGTSGRDEQYF
TRBJ1-4,TRBV3-1,CASSQAGTLFF
TRBJ1-6,TRBV29-1,CSVRVAGGGSPLHF
TRBJ1-6,TRBV2,CASSERAGGSNSPLHF
TRBJ1-2,TRBV27,CASSFRQGAKGYTF
TRBJ2-7,TRBV5-1,CASSGDGYEQYF
TRBJ2-1,TRBV19,CASSPGQGAKNEQFF
TRBJ1-2,TRBV29-1,CSVLGDYGYTF
TRBJ2-3,TRBV29-1,CSVSGLAGGSTDTQYF
TRBJ2-5,TRBV12-3/TRBV12-4,CASSLRAGTGKETQYF
TRBJ2-1,TRBV6-5,CASGTSGANEQFF
TRBJ2-1,TRBV3-1,CASSQIHEQFF